This T cell receptor (beta chain) was obtained from a study of CD8+ T cells in alopecia areata. Study-wide context: Tofacitinib administration persisted for 6 to 18 months, succeeded by 6 months off drug.

General study results and limits: Mice showed clearer TCR sharing than patients did, a gap that was possibly HLA-related. With just one nonresponder, it is still uncertain whether baseline CD8+ expansion relates to response.

On this clone itself: Its antigen is currently unknown.

Treatment of the sample: oral pan-JAK inhibitor, 5-10 mg twice daily. V was clipped by 7 bases and J by 4 bases, with 22 bases between them. Germline V lookup: CDR1 SEHNR, CDR2 FQNEAQ (reference sequence). CDR3 length: 17 residues. Reverse transcribed after extraction, RNA yielded cDNA as the sequencing template. Clones were sequenced by immunoSEQ multiplex PCR, and TCRdb holds only the in-frame ones, with some missing. The table has over 90,000 clones, around 84% seen once. Specimen: CD8+ T cells sorted from blood, collected at approximately week 31, from a patient treated with tofacitinib. The chain joins TRBV7-9 to TRBJ2-2; D is perhaps TRBD1 or TRBD2 (6 bases each). This clonotype was sampled from a human donor with alopecia areata. CDR3 loop: CASTEFGGLIGTGELFF. In DNA form, the CDR3 reads TGTGCCAGCACCGAATTCGGGGGCTTGATAGGCACCGGGGAGCTGTTTTTT.